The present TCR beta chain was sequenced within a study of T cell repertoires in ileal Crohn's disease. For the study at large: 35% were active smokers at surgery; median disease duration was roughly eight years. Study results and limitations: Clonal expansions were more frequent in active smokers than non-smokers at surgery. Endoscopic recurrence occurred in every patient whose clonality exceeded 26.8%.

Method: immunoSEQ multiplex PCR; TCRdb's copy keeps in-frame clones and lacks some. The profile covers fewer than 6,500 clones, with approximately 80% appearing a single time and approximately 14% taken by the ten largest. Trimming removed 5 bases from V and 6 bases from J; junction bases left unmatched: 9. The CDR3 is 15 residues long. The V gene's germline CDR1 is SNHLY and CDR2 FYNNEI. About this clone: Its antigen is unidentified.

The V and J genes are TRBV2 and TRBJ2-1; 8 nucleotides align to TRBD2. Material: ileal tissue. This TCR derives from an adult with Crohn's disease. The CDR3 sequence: CASSFSGGGRNEQFF. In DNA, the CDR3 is TGTGCCAGCAGTTTCAGCGGGGGTGGCCGCAATGAGCAGTTCTTC.